This T cell receptor beta chain is drawn from a study of T-cell memory formation after mild COVID-19. TCRdb re-called the 5' RACE reads with MiXCR, one entry per CDR3 protein. The sample has about 350,000 distinct CDR3 sequences, about 13% seen once. Study-level points and caveats: The study found balanced CD4/CD8 in clones contracting day 15 to 85 and a CD4+ lean in later expanders.

This clonotype was counted many times. Its antigen is unidentified. Trimming took 5 bases from V and 0 from J; bases not matched to a gene: 1. Germline V gene data show CDR1 as SGHVS and CDR2 as FQNEAQ. The CDR3 length is 15 residues. This chain connects TRBV7-8 to TRBJ2-2, with 9 positions matching TRBD1. The sequence came from a man aged 18 to 30 who had mild COVID-19 (a few samples of this study predate the infection). Cell type and time point are not known. What was sequenced was PBMCs or a T cell subset sorted from them (not recorded which). CDR3 coding DNA: TGTGCCAGCAGCACAGGGGGCGCGAACACCGGGGAGCTGTTTTTT. Translated, it gives CASSTGGANTGELFF.